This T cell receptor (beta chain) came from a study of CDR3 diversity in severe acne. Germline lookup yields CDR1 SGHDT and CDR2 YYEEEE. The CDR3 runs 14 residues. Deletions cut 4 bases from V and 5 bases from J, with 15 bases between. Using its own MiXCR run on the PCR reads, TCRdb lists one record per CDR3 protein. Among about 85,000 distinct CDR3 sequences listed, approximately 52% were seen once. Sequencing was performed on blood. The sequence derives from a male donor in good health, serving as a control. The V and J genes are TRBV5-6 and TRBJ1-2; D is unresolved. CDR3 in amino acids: CASSPQEARYGYTF. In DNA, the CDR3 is TGTGCCAGCAGCCCGCAGGAGGCGAGATATGGCTACACCTTC. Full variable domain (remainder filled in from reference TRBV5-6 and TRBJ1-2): DAGVTQSPTHLIKTRGQQVTLRCSPKSGHDTVSWYQQALGQGPQFIFQYYEEEERQRGNFPDRFSGHQFPNYSSELNVNALLLGDSALYLCASSPQEARYGYTFGSGTRLTVV.